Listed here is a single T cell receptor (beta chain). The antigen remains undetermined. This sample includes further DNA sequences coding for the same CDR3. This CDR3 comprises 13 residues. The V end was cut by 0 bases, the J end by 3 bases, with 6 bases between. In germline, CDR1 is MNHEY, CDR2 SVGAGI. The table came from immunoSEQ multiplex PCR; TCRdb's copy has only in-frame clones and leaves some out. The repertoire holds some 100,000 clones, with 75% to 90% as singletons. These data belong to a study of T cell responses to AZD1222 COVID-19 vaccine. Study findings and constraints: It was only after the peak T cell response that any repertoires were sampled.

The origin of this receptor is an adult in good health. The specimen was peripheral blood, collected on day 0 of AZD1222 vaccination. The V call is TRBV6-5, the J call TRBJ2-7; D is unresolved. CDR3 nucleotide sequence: TGTGCCAGCAGTTACTCGACCGGCTACGAGCAGTACTTC. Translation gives CASSYSTGYEQYF.